Listed below are T cell receptor beta chains from one sample, sequenced in a study of shared T cell receptors in the human thymus. Sequenced by immunoSEQ multiplex PCR; TCRdb stores in-frame clones only, minus some. The data show just under 550,000 clones, about 84% seen once. These records were also assigned to another study, of human thymus T cells.

Sequencing used thymocytes. The receptors here all came from a boy in the first two years of life with a congenital heart defect. The CDR3 runs from the conserved cysteine through the conserved F or W. Fields, in order: J gene, D gene, V gene, clone size, CDR3 DNA, CDR3 protein. The D gene is left open where the match is weak. Clone size is given for some rows only: seen once, a few or many times, or a class if the clone is expanded.

j_gene: TRBJ1-4
d_gene: .
v_gene: TRBV7-8
abundance: .
CDR3nt: TGTGCCAGCAGCCGCGGGGGAAATGAAAAACTGTTTTTT
CDR3aa: CASSRGGNEKLFF

j_gene: TRBJ2-1
d_gene: .
v_gene: TRBV14
abundance: .
CDR3nt: TGTGCCAGCAGCCAAGATTTAGGACAGGGACTAAATGAGCAGTTCTTC
CDR3aa: CASSQDLGQGLNEQFF

j_gene: TRBJ2-7
d_gene: TRBD2
v_gene: TRBV7-2
abundance: .
CDR3nt: TGTGCCAGCAGCCGAGCGGGGTTTGAGCAGTACTTC
CDR3aa: CASSRAGFEQYF

j_gene: TRBJ2-2
d_gene: TRBD1
v_gene: TRBV5-1
abundance: .
CDR3nt: TGCGCCAGCAGCAGGGGGCTTAACACCGGGGAGCTGTTTTTT
CDR3aa: CASSRGLNTGELFF

j_gene: TRBJ2-7
d_gene: .
v_gene: TRBV15
abundance: .
CDR3nt: TGTGCCACCAGCAACCCCGGGGGTCCAGAGCAGTACTTC
CDR3aa: CATSNPGGPEQYF

j_gene: TRBJ2-2
d_gene: TRBD2
v_gene: TRBV25-1
abundance: .
CDR3nt: TGTGCCAGCGGAAGGTCCGGCGGGAGGGCGAACACCGGGGAGCTGTTTTTT
CDR3aa: CASGRSGGRANTGELFF

j_gene: TRBJ2-2
d_gene: .
v_gene: TRBV14
abundance: .
CDR3nt: TGTGCCAGCAGCCGAGGAGATAGCGGGGAGCTGTTTTTT
CDR3aa: CASSRGDSGELFF

j_gene: TRBJ2-4
d_gene: .
v_gene: TRBV12-2
abundance: few
CDR3nt: TGTGCAAGTCGCTTCCGGACTAGCGGGAGAATGAACATTCAGTACTTC
CDR3aa: CASRFRTSGRMNIQYF

j_gene: TRBJ2-7
d_gene: TRBD2
v_gene: TRBV12-5
abundance: .
CDR3nt: TGTGCTAGTGCGGGGGGGTCCGGCTCCTACGAGCAGTACTTC
CDR3aa: CASAGGSGSYEQYF

j_gene: TRBJ2-7
d_gene: TRBD2
v_gene: TRBV27
abundance: few
CDR3nt: TGTGCCAGCAGTTTATTGCGGGGGCCACTAGCGGGAGGCGTCTACGAGCAGTACTTC
CDR3aa: CASSLLRGPLAGGVYEQYF

j_gene: TRBJ2-7
d_gene: .
v_gene: TRBV15
abundance: .
CDR3nt: TGTGCCACCAGCCCTCGGAAGGGGGTCGGTAACGAGCAGTACTTC
CDR3aa: CATSPRKGVGNEQYF

j_gene: TRBJ2-5
d_gene: TRBD1
v_gene: TRBV27
abundance: .
CDR3nt: TGTGCCAGCAGGGGACAGGCAAACCAAGAGACCCAGTACTTC
CDR3aa: CASRGQANQETQYF

j_gene: TRBJ2-7
d_gene: TRBD1
v_gene: TRBV5-6
abundance: .
CDR3nt: TGTGCCAGCAACAGGGGAGAGGTTTACGAGCAGTACTTC
CDR3aa: CASNRGEVYEQYF

j_gene: TRBJ2-1
d_gene: .
v_gene: TRBV29-1
abundance: .
CDR3nt: TGCAGCGTTGACCGGCGGGAACATGAGTACAATGAGCAGTTCTTC
CDR3aa: CSVDRREHEYNEQFF

j_gene: TRBJ2-3
d_gene: TRBD2
v_gene: TRBV28
abundance: .
CDR3nt: TGTGCCAGCACCCCGGCCGGGACTAGCGGAATAAATACGCAGTATTTT
CDR3aa: CASTPAGTSGINTQYF

j_gene: TRBJ2-7
d_gene: .
v_gene: TRBV2
abundance: once
CDR3nt: TGTGCCAGCAGTGAAAAGCTACAGGGACATTACGAGCAGTACTTC
CDR3aa: CASSEKLQGHYEQYF

j_gene: TRBJ2-2
d_gene: TRBD1
v_gene: TRBV11-2
abundance: .
CDR3nt: TGTGCCAGCAGCTTTGACAGGGCGAACACCGGGGAGCTGTTTTTT
CDR3aa: CASSFDRANTGELFF

j_gene: TRBJ2-7
d_gene: TRBD2
v_gene: TRBV27
abundance: .
CDR3nt: TGTGCCAGCAGTTTTCACTTTCTGACTAGCGGGAGGGCCCACGAGCAGTACTTC
CDR3aa: CASSFHFLTSGRAHEQYF

j_gene: TRBJ1-5
d_gene: .
v_gene: TRBV10-1
abundance: .
CDR3nt: TGCGCCACCAAAGCGGGGAACAATCAGCCCCAGCATTTT
CDR3aa: CATKAGNNQPQHF

j_gene: TRBJ1-2
d_gene: .
v_gene: TRBV28
abundance: few
CDR3nt: TGTGCCAGCAGTTCCCTGCAGGGGAGAATTGAGTATGGCTACACCTTC
CDR3aa: CASSSLQGRIEYGYTF

j_gene: TRBJ2-7
d_gene: TRBD2
v_gene: TRBV23-1
abundance: .
CDR3nt: TGCGCCAGCAGTCAATACGAGGGTGCTAGCGGGGACTACGAGCAGTACTTC
CDR3aa: CASSQYEGASGDYEQYF

j_gene: TRBJ1-2
d_gene: .
v_gene: TRBV6-6
abundance: .
CDR3nt: TGTGCCAGCTGTCAGGGGTTCTATGGCTACACCTTC
CDR3aa: CASCQGFYGYTF